Described below is a single T cell receptor beta chain sequence and its context. The data are from a study of blood T cell repertoires in COVID-19. Produced via immunoSEQ multiplex PCR; TCRdb's table is partial and in-frame only. The sample has hundreds of thousands of clones; around 87% are singletons. V gave up 7 bases and J gave up 0 bases, with 7 bases separating them. The CDR3 contains 13 residues. Germline loops: CDR1 MDHEN, CDR2 SYDVKM. This TCR was recovered from a woman aged 18-30 years with acute COVID-19. This rearrangement joins TRBV28 to TRBJ1-3; D gene uncertain. Sequenced material: PBMCs or T cells enriched from blood (not recorded which). The DNA for the CDR3 is TGTGCCAGCACCCGCTACTCTGGAAACACCATATATTTT. The encoded protein is CASTRYSGNTIYF.